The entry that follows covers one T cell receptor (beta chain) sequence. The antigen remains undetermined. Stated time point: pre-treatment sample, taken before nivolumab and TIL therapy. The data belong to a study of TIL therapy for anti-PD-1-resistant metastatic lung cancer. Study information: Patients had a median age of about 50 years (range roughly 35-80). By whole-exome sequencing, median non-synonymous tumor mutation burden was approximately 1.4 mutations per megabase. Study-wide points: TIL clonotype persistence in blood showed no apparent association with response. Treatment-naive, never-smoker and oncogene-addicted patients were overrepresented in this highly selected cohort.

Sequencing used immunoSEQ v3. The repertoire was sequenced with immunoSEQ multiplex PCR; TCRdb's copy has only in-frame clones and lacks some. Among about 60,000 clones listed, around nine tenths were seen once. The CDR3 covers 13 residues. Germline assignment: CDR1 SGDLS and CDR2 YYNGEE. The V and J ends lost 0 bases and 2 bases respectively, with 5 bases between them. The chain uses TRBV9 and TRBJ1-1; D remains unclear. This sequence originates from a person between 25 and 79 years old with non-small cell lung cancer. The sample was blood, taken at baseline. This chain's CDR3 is CASSVAPNTEAFF. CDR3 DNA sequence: TGTGCCAGCAGCGTAGCCCCTAACACTGAAGCTTTCTTT.